Sequencing of this T cell receptor beta chain was carried out in a study of blood T cells in healthy people across ages. This clonotype turned up a few times. The CDR3 consists of 11 residues. CDR1 MNHNS and CDR2 SASEGT come from the germline V gene. V lost 6 bases and J 15 bases, leaving 12 bases between the germline ends. A second PCR of roughly 6 to 12 cycles used a sample-barcoded 5' primer and a J-beta primer mix. TCRdb re-derived calls from the 5' RACE reads in MiXCR, one entry per CDR3 protein. The sample consists of 780,000 or so distinct CDR3 sequences, 56% of them appearing once. V gene TRBV6-1 combines with J gene TRBJ1-6; possibly TRBD1 for D (5 bases). Material for sequencing was blood. The source of this sequence is a man in his forties in good health. The CDR3 DNA follows: TGTGCCAGCAGGCAGGGTCGCCGCCTCCACTTT. Its translation: CASRQGRRLHF.